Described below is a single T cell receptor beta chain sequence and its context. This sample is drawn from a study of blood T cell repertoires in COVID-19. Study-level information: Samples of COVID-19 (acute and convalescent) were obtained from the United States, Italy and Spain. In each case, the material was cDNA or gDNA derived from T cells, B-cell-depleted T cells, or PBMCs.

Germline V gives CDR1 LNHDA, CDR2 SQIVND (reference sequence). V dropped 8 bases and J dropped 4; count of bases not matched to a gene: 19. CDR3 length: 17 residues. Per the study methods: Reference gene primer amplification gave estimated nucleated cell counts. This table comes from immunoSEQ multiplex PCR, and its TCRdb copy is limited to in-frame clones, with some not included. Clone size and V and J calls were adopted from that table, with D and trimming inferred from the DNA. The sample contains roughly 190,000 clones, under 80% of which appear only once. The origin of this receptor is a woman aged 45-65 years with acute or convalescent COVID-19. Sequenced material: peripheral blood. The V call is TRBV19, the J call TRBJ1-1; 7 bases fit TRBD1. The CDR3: CASRPGWETGPGTEAFF. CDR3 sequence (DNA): TGTGCCAGTCGCCCGGGGTGGGAGACAGGGCCCGGCACTGAAGCTTTCTTT.